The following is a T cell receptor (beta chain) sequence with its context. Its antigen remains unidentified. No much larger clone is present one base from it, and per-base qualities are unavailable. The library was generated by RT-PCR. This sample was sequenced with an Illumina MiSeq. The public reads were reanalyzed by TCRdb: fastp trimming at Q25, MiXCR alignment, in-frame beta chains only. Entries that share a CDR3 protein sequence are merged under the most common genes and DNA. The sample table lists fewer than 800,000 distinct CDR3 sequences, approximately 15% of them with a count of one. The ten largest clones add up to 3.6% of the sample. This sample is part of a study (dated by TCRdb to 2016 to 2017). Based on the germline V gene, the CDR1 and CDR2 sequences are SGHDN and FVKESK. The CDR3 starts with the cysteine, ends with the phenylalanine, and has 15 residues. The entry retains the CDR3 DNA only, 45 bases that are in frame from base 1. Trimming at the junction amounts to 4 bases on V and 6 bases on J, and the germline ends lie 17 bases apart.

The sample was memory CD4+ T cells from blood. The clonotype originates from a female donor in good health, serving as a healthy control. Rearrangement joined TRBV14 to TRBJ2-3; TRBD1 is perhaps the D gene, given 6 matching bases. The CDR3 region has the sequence CASSPWSGRGDTQYF. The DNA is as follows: TGTGCCAGCAGCCCATGGAGCGGAAGGGGGGATACGCAGTATTTT.